The rows below give T cell receptor beta chains drawn from one sample of a study of shared clonotypes between healthy human individuals. Clones were read by immunoSEQ multiplex PCR, and TCRdb kept only the in-frame ones, dropping some. The table shows 2.3 million or so clones, with 93% occurring only once. Sequenced material: naive CD4+ T cells from PBMCs. These receptors were taken from a man aged 18 to 29 in good health. Some clones in this sample may be carry-over from other donors' samples. The CDR3 runs from the conserved cysteine through the conserved F or W. Each record gives: clone size, V gene, J gene, D gene, CDR3 DNA, CDR3 protein. The D gene is left open where the match is weak. Clone size is given for some rows only: seen once, a few or many times, or a class if the clone is expanded.

>-|TRBV11-3|TRBJ2-1|-
TGTGCCAGCAGCTCCCGAAGGGGCTCCTACAATGAGCAGTTCTTC
CASSSRRGSYNEQFF
>-|TRBV7-2|TRBJ1-2|TRBD1
TGTGCCAGCAGCCCGCAGGGGGCGTATCCCTATGGCTACACCTTC
CASSPQGAYPYGYTF
>-|TRBV2|TRBJ2-5|-
TGTGCCAGCAGTGAGGACGAGACCCAGTACTTC
CASSEDETQYF
>once|TRBV27|TRBJ1-5|-
TGTGCCAGCAGTTTCGACAGCAATCAGCCCCAGCATTTT
CASSFDSNQPQHF
>-|TRBV6-6|TRBJ1-1|-
TGTGCCAGCAGTCCTACAGGGATGAACACTGAAGCTTTCTTT
CASSPTGMNTEAFF
>-|TRBV9|TRBJ1-4|TRBD1
TGTGCCAGCAACAGGGGGCATCCTAATGAAAAACTGTTTTTT
CASNRGHPNEKLFF
>-|TRBV5-5|TRBJ2-7|-
TGTGCCAGCAGCTTGGCCCCGACGGACAGAACGTACGAGCAGTACTTC
CASSLAPTDRTYEQYF
>-|TRBV14|TRBJ2-7|TRBD2
TGTGCCAGCAGCCAAGATAGACTAGCGGGACTCTACGAGCAGTACTTC
CASSQDRLAGLYEQYF
>-|TRBV5-1|TRBJ2-3|-
TGCGCCAGCATGACCCGCCCGAGTAGCACAGATACGCAGTATTTT
CASMTRPSSTDTQYF
>once|TRBV10-2|TRBJ1-4|-
TGCGCCAGCAGTGAGTGGGCAGAAAAAGATGAAAAACTGTTTTTT
CASSEWAEKDEKLFF
>once|TRBV18|TRBJ2-1|-
TGTGCCAGCTCACCACCGGAGATCATTCGGCAGTTCTTC
CASSPPEIIRQFF
>few|TRBV19|TRBJ2-2|-
TGTGCCAGTAGTACCAGACACAGGGCTGCCGGGGAGCTGTTTTTT
CASSTRHRAAGELFF
>-|TRBV10-3|TRBJ2-3|TRBD2
TGTGCCATCAGTCAACGCCCAGCGGGAGATTCAGATACGCAGTATTTT
CAISQRPAGDSDTQYF
>-|TRBV5-1|TRBJ2-1|TRBD2
TGCGCCAGCAGCTTGGCCCTGGGACTAGCGTACAATGAGCAGTTCTTC
CASSLALGLAYNEQFF
>-|TRBV6-5|TRBJ1-1|-
TGTGCCAGCAGCTACCTGAGAGAGCTACAAGCTTTCTTT
CASSYLRELQAFF
>-|TRBV11-2|TRBJ2-5|TRBD1
TGTGCCAGCAGCAGGGGGCAGGGAGAGACCCAGTACTTC
CASSRGQGETQYF
>-|TRBV5-6|TRBJ1-4|-
TGTGCCAGCAGCTTGTTGGCGTTTAATGAAAAACTGTTTTTT
CASSLLAFNEKLFF
>-|TRBV7-3|TRBJ2-1|-
TGTGCCAGCAGCTTAGCCCGGGACTTAGCGAGAAATGAGCAGTTCTTC
CASSLARDLARNEQFF
>-|TRBV2|TRBJ2-1|TRBD2
TGTGCCAGCAGTTCCGGGACTAGCTTTATATTGCAGTTCTTC
CASSSGTSFILQFF
>-|TRBV6-1|TRBJ1-1|-
TGTGCCAGCAGTGAGCCCCCTGCGGCGAACACTGAAGCTTTCTTT
CASSEPPAANTEAFF
>-|TRBV5-1|TRBJ2-3|-
TGCGCCAGCAGCCCCCCCAGCGGGAGCACAGATACGCAGTATTTT
CASSPPSGSTDTQYF
>-|TRBV12-1|TRBJ2-3|-
TGTGCCAGCAGCTTTCGGCCCGCGGTAGCGGTGAGCACAGATACGCAGTATTTT
CASSFRPAVAVSTDTQYF
>-|TRBV9|TRBJ1-3|-
TGTGCCAGCAGCGTAAATCAGGGTGGGAGAAACACCATATATTTT
CASSVNQGGRNTIYF
>-|TRBV6-1|TRBJ2-1|-
TGTGCCAGCACCCCCCGGGCGGGCGAACGGGAGCAGTTCTTC
CASTPRAGEREQFF
>-|TRBV28|TRBJ2-2|TRBD1
TGTGCCAGCAGTTTCCGGACAGGGGGGAACACCGGGGAGCTGTTTTTT
CASSFRTGGNTGELFF
>-|TRBV6-1|TRBJ2-7|TRBD1
TGTGCCAGCAGCGCCGGGACAGGGAGGGAATACGAGCAGTACTTC
CASSAGTGREYEQYF
>-|TRBV28|TRBJ1-2|-
TGTGCCAGCAGTTGGGGCATTAACTATGGCTACACCTTC
CASSWGINYGYTF
>-|TRBV27|TRBJ2-2|-
TGTGCCAGCAGTCCTTACAGGAGACCCACCACCGGGGAGCTGTTTTTT
CASSPYRRPTTGELFF
>-|TRBV5-1|TRBJ2-2|-
TGCGCCAGCAGCTTGGATAGCGGCACCGGGGAGCTGTTTTTT
CASSLDSGTGELFF
>-|TRBV5-4|TRBJ1-4|TRBD1
TGTGCCAGCAGCGTGAACAGGGGACCTAATGAAAAACTGTTTTTT
CASSVNRGPNEKLFF
>-|TRBV7-9|TRBJ2-1|-
TGTGCCAGCAGCCCGAGCTCCGAGCAGTTCTTC
CASSPSSEQFF
>-|TRBV7-3|TRBJ2-1|-
TGTGCCAGCAGCTCCAAGTTCGGTACCAATGAGCAGTTCTTC
CASSSKFGTNEQFF
>-|TRBV6-1|TRBJ2-7|-
TGTGCCAGCAGTGACAGGGCGAGGTCCTACGAGCAGTACTTC
CASSDRARSYEQYF
>-|TRBV7-2|TRBJ2-7|TRBD2
TGTGCCAGCAGCTTAGTAGCGGGTTCGGGCTACGAGCAGTACTTC
CASSLVAGSGYEQYF
>-|TRBV6-1|TRBJ1-5|TRBD1
TGTGCCAGCAGTGAAGCCCTCAGGGGGCTGGTGCAGCCCCAGCATTTT
CASSEALRGLVQPQHF
>once|TRBV6-5|TRBJ2-1|-
TGTGCCAGCAGGGGGGGGGCCAACCCCCTTGAGCAGTTCTTC
CASRGGANPLEQFF
>-|TRBV9|TRBJ2-5|-
TGTGCCAGCAGCGTAGGTTTAGAGCGAGAGACCCAGTACTTC
CASSVGLERETQYF
>-|TRBV19|TRBJ1-2|-
TGTGCCAGTTTCGCCGCTGGGGCTAACTATGGCTACACCTTC
CASFAAGANYGYTF
>few|TRBV30|TRBJ1-1|-
TGTGCCTGGAGTGAAGGGGAGAACACTGAAGCTTTCTTT
CAWSEGENTEAFF
>-|TRBV5-1|TRBJ2-3|-
TGCGCCAGCAGCTTGGCCGGTGTCGCGAGGGGAGATACGCAGTATTTT
CASSLAGVARGDTQYF
>-|TRBV10-3|TRBJ2-5|TRBD1
TGTGCCATCAGTCCCTGGACAGGGAACGAAGAGACCCAGTACTTC
CAISPWTGNEETQYF
>-|TRBV7-2|TRBJ1-5|-
TGTGCCAGCAGCTCAGCACCGTTCGACAATCAGCCCCAGCATTTT
CASSSAPFDNQPQHF
>-|TRBV5-5|TRBJ1-1|-
TGTGCCAGCAGCTCCCCTTCGGGGGTAAGGAAAGCTTTCTTT
CASSSPSGVRKAFF
>-|TRBV30|TRBJ2-6|-
TGTGCCTTACGGGACTCTGGGGCCAACGTTCTGACTTTC
CALRDSGANVLTF
>once|TRBV7-7|TRBJ2-2|-
TGTGCCAGCAGTCCTGCTGGGGCCGGGGAGCTGTTTTTT
CASSPAGAGELFF
>-|TRBV11-2|TRBJ2-1|TRBD2
TGTGCCAGCGGAAGGGCTAGCGGGAACCCCTCGGATGAGCAGTTCTTC
CASGRASGNPSDEQFF
>-|TRBV19|TRBJ1-2|TRBD1
TGTGCCAGTAGTATAGGATCCTGGACAGGGCCCAACTATGGCTACACCTTC
CASSIGSWTGPNYGYTF
>once|TRBV10-3|TRBJ2-1|TRBD2
TGTGCCATCCGCCCCGGGACTAGCTCTCGAGGGTTCTTC
CAIRPGTSSRGFF
>few|TRBV28|TRBJ1-2|TRBD1
TGTGCCAGCAGTGCCGGGACAGACTATGGCTACACCTTC
CASSAGTDYGYTF
>-|TRBV10-3|TRBJ2-7|-
TGTGCCATCATAGACCGGGATGGAGCTCGCGAGCAGTACTTC
CAIIDRDGAREQYF
>-|TRBV5-1|TRBJ2-1|-
TGCGCCAGCAGCCTAACGGGGAGGAGCTCCTACAATGAGCAGTTCTTC
CASSLTGRSSYNEQFF
>-|TRBV6-6|TRBJ2-3|-
TGTGCCAGCAGTCGGACCCCCGATACGCAGTATTTT
CASSRTPDTQYF
>-|TRBV27|TRBJ2-7|-
TGTGCCAGCAGTTTTTATGGCGAGCAGTACTTC
CASSFYGEQYF
>-|TRBV19|TRBJ2-3|-
TGTGCCAGTAGTATAGGTCTACTCACAGATACGCAGTATTTT
CASSIGLLTDTQYF
>-|TRBV15|TRBJ2-7|-
TGTGCCGTGGGGGCTGGCCTAACCTACGAGCAGTACTTC
CAVGAGLTYEQYF